In its sample, the clone carrying this TCR beta chain was seen once. Its antigen is still unknown. The data derive from a study of T cell responses to AZD1222 COVID-19 vaccine. Background on the study: Pooling covered second doses at about 4 or about 12 weeks.

Trimming shortened V by 8 bases and J by 0 bases, and 10 bases separated the two germline ends. Germline V lookup: CDR1 MNHEY, CDR2 SMNVEV (reference sequence). This CDR3 has 14 amino acids. Findings and limits, study-wide: Most donors were white British, females outnumbered males, and clonal diversity was possibly underestimated. No repertoire was sampled before or during the peak T cell response, only after it. With dominance at 160-218 and 743-854, vaccine-associated CD4 TCRs spanned spike.

This table comes from immunoSEQ multiplex PCR, and its TCRdb copy is limited to in-frame clones, with some not included. This sample yields 150,000 to 200,000 clones, of which roughly 89% are seen a single time; approximately 1.6% belongs to the top ten. V usage is TRBV27 and J usage is TRBJ2-2; the D is unclear. The source of this sequence is an adult in good health. Material: peripheral blood, obtained on day 0 of AZD1222 vaccination. For the CDR3, the DNA is TGTGCCAGCCGGCCGTGGCCGAACACCGGGGAGCTGTTTTTT. This encodes CASRPWPNTGELFF.